One and the same sample provided the 28 T cell receptor beta chains below, sequenced in a study of blood T cell repertoires in COVID-19. This table comes from immunoSEQ multiplex PCR, and its TCRdb copy is limited to in-frame clones, with some not included. The sample records about 240,000 clones, around 87% being singletons. The sample consisted of peripheral blood. These receptors originate from a man aged 60 to 75 who had recovered from COVID-19.

CDR3 sequence (DNA): TGTGCCAGCAGCTTAGCAAAAACAGGGTTGGGCACAGATACGCAGTATTTT. It is translated as CASSLAKTGLGTDTQYF. The chain combines TRBV7-8 with TRBJ2-3; a weak D match, TRBD1 (6 bases). CDR3 length: 17 residues. V lost 0 bases, J lost 1 base, and 14 bases lay in between. Germline V gene lookup returns CDR1 SGHVS and CDR2 FQNEAQ.

V usage is TRBV27 and J usage is TRBJ2-1; a weak D match, TRBD2 (7 bases). There are 20 residues in the CDR3. With 3 bases removed from V and 4 bases from J, the gap between germline ends came to 28 bases. Germline-derived CDR1 and CDR2 are MNHEY and SMNVEV (reference sequence). CDR3 bases: TGTGCCAGCAGTTTCCACCCCTTCCGGAGGGGGGGGAGTATATACAATGAGCAGTTCTTC. It specifies CASSFHPFRRGGSIYNEQFF.

The chain carries TRBV3-1 (or the pseudogene TRBV3-2) and TRBJ2-1; TRBD2 agrees at 8 bases. This CDR3 contains 14 residues. Germline values: CDR1 LGHDT, CDR2 YNNKEL (reference sequence). Trimming removed 3 bases from V and 9 bases from J; junction bases left unmatched: 7. CDR3 amino acids: CASSQGTSLSEQFF. The CDR3 DNA follows: TGTGCCAGCAGCCAGGGGACTAGTCTAAGTGAGCAGTTCTTC.

The chain has TRBV10-3 and TRBJ1-3, with D unclear. From germline, CDR1 is ENHRY and CDR2 SYGVKD. V lost 10 bases and J lost 0, with 10 bases in between. This CDR3 is built from 13 residues. In DNA, the CDR3 is TGTGCCACCTGGGCTACCTCTGGAAACACCATATATTTT. Translated: CATWATSGNTIYF.

This chain uses TRBV4-1 with TRBJ2-7; 10 nucleotides line up with TRBD1. The CDR3 is made up of 16 amino acids. The trim removed 4 bases at V and 7 bases at J, leaving 13 bases unmatched. Germline-derived CDR1 and CDR2 are MGHRA and YSYEKL. This CDR3 reads CASSPQPGQGSLEQYF. As DNA, the CDR3 is TGCGCCAGCAGCCCCCAACCGGGACAGGGGTCATTAGAGCAGTACTTC.

The V and J genes are TRBV9 and TRBJ1-3, with 7 bases that match TRBD1. There are 17 residues in the CDR3. Per the germline V gene, CDR1 is SGDLS and CDR2 is YYNGEE. With V trimmed by 4 bases and J by 0 bases, 10 bases remained unmatched. CDR3 region: CASSPRQGLTSGNTIYF. The CDR3 coding sequence is TGTGCCAGCAGCCCCCGACAGGGTCTGACCTCTGGAAACACCATATATTTT. Full variable domain (rest looked up from reference TRBV9 and TRBJ1-3): DSGVTQTPKHLITATGQRVTLRCSPRSGDLSVYWYQQSLDQGLQFLIQYYNGEERAKGNILERFSAQQFPDLHSELNLSSLELGDSALYFCASSPRQGLTSGNTIYFGEGSWLTVV.

The gene calls are TRBV2 and TRBJ1-5, with D maybe TRBD1 (6 bases). The CDR3 consists of 14 residues. Germline V gene lookup returns CDR1 SNHLY and CDR2 FYNNEI. Trimming shortened V by 6 bases and J by 1 base, and 10 bases separated the two germline ends. CDR3 nucleotide sequence: TGTGCCAGCAGCCACAGGGTCAGCAATCAGCCCCAGCATTTT. Protein: CASSHRVSNQPQHF.

J is TRBJ1-1 and V is TRBV3-1 (or the pseudogene TRBV3-2), with TRBD1 identical over 7 bases. The junction had 14 bases not matched to a gene; V was cut back by 4 bases and J by 3 bases. The V gene's germline CDR1 is LGHDT and CDR2 YNNKEL (reference sequence). The CDR3 runs to 17 residues. The CDR3 nucleotides are TGTGCCAGCAGCCCCCAGGGGGACAGAACACTCTACACTGAAGCTTTCTTT. It codes for CASSPQGDRTLYTEAFF.

In its sample, this clone was seen once. The chain couples TRBV13 to TRBJ2-6; 7 bases match TRBD1. The CDR3 sequence is 15 residues long. The germline CDR1 and CDR2 sequences are PRHDT and FYEKMQ (reference sequence). The trim removed 5 bases at V and 1 base at J, leaving 2 bases unmatched. The CDR3 is CASSNRGSGANVLTF. The CDR3 DNA sequence: TGTGCCAGCAGCAACAGGGGTTCTGGGGCCAACGTCCTGACTTTC. The full variable domain, in which reference TRBV13 and TRBJ2-6 provide the parts outside the CDR3, is AAGVIQSPRHLIKEKRETATLKCYPIPRHDTVYWYQQGPGQDPQFLISFYEKMQSDKGSIPDRFSAQQFSDYHSELNMSSLELGDSALYFCASSNRGSGANVLTFGAGSRLTVL.

V gene TRBV5-4 combines with J gene TRBJ2-7; TRBD2 matches at 10 bases. With 3 bases clipped from V and 1 base from J, the junction kept 7 bases outside the gene matches. The CDR3 extends over 16 amino acids. The germline gives CDR1 SGHNT, CDR2 YYREEE (reference sequence). CDR3 protein: CASSSPTSGESYEQYF. CDR3 sequence (DNA): TGTGCCAGCAGCTCGCCCACTAGCGGGGAGTCCTACGAGCAGTACTTC.

V gene TRBV6-5 combines with J gene TRBJ2-2, with TRBD2 as a possible D gene (6 bases). Trimming shortened V by 7 bases and J by 3 bases, and 12 bases separated the two germline ends. The CDR3 is 14 amino acids. Per germline, CDR1 MNHEY and CDR2 SVGAGI. Here the CDR3 reads CASTEGRYTGELFF. In nucleotides, the CDR3 is TGTGCCAGCACCGAGGGGAGGTACACCGGGGAGCTGTTTTTT.

This rearrangement joins TRBV18 to TRBJ1-2, with a possible D match to TRBD1 (5 bases). The V gene lost 3 bases and the J gene lost 8 bases, with 10 bases spanning the gap. The germline CDR1 and CDR2 sequences are KGHSH and LQKENI. This CDR3 is 12 amino acids long. The CDR3 loop is CASSPQGPGYTF. Here the CDR3 DNA reads TGTGCCAGCTCACCCCAGGGCCCCGGCTACACCTTC.

The DNA for the CDR3 is TGTGCCAGTAGTATGTTACAGGTCCCAAACTATGGCTACACCTTC. This codes for CASSMLQVPNYGYTF. The chain uses TRBV19 and TRBJ1-2, with D possibly being TRBD1 (5 bases). This CDR3 has 15 residues. V lost 3 bases and J lost 2, with 13 bases in between. Germline V lookup: CDR1 LNHDA, CDR2 SQIVND (reference sequence). Variable domain in full (rest from reference TRBV19 and TRBJ1-2): DGGITQSPKYLFRKEGQNVTLSCEQNLNHDAMYWYRQDPGQGLRLIYYSQIVNDFQKGDIAEGYSVSREKKESFPLTVTSAQKNPTAFYLCASSMLQVPNYGYTFGSGTRLTVV.

This chain connects TRBV18 to TRBJ2-2, with TRBD1 matching 9 bases. Germline CDR1 reads KGHSH; CDR2 reads LQKENI. The CDR3 has 16 residues. J gave up 5 bases and V 3 bases, and 7 bases lay outside the gene matches. CDR3 loop: CASSPGTGRRTGELFF. CDR3 bases: TGTGCCAGCTCACCCGGGACAGGGAGGCGGACCGGGGAGCTGTTTTTT.

This sequence joins TRBV10-3 and TRBJ2-2; D perhaps matches TRBD2 (7 bases). Germline loops: CDR1 ENHRY, CDR2 SYGVKD. CDR3 length equals 16 residues. Deletions cut 0 bases from V and 7 bases from J, with 15 bases between. The CDR3 bases are TGTGCCATCAGTGAGTCGTCCAACAGGGAGGGCGGGGAGCTGTTTTTT. This codes for CAISESSNREGGELFF.

This chain joins TRBV5-1 and TRBJ2-5, with D tentatively TRBD2 (5 bases). The CDR3 contains 16 residues. V was pared by 5 bases and J by 0 bases, with 17 bases between. Germline V gives CDR1 SGHRS, CDR2 YFSETQ. The CDR3 is CASRRAFSEYQETQYF. The CDR3, as DNA: TGCGCCAGCAGGAGGGCTTTCAGCGAGTACCAAGAGACCCAGTACTTC.

The V gene is TRBV2, the J gene TRBJ1-6; D call uncertain. V was pared by 1 base and J by 2 bases, with 6 bases between. The CDR3 runs 15 residues. CDR1 is SNHLY and CDR2 is FYNNEI in the germline V gene. CDR3 sequence reads: CASSEGATYNSPLHF. The DNA for the CDR3 is TGTGCCAGCAGTGAAGGGGCAACCTATAATTCACCCCTCCACTTT.

The chain has TRBV15 and TRBJ1-2; TRBD1 matches at 7 bases. Germline trimming cut 3 bases from V and 7 bases from J; bases unmatched to any gene: 5. Germline V gene sequence: CDR1 LNHNV, CDR2 YYDKDF (reference sequence). The CDR3 totals 13 residues. CDR3 in DNA: TGTGCCACCAGCAGTATTAACAGGGGTGGCTACACCTTC. Protein sequence: CATSSINRGGYTF.

The sample holds a few counts of this clone. The rearrangement uses TRBV6-6 and TRBJ2-3; D remains unclear. Germline V gene sequence: CDR1 MNHNY, CDR2 SVGAGI (reference sequence). CDR3 length: 15 residues. Trimming cost V 6 bases and J 4 bases, with 17 bases left between them. For the CDR3, the DNA is TGTGCCAGCAGGCCTACAGTGGGTCGGCCAGATACGCAGTATTTT. Protein product: CASRPTVGRPDTQYF.

The gene calls are TRBV12-3 or TRBV12-4 and TRBJ2-1, with D possibly TRBD1 on 5 matching bases. This CDR3 comprises 11 residues. V dropped 3 bases and J dropped 8 bases, with 5 bases sitting between them. The CDR3 reads CASSLGHEQFF. In DNA form, the CDR3 reads TGTGCCAGCAGTTTGGGGCATGAGCAGTTCTTC.

This chain connects TRBV27 to TRBJ2-5; D ambiguous. Trimming pared 6 bases from V and 5 bases from J, leaving 16 bases between. Looked up from germline, CDR1 is MNHEY and CDR2 is SMNVEV (reference sequence). The CDR3 extends over 14 amino acids. The CDR3 bases are TGTGCCAGCAGCCCTAACTGGGCCCCCGAGACCCAGTACTTC. Protein: CASSPNWAPETQYF.

The CDR3 spells CASMLLGSSYEQYF. The CDR3 DNA sequence: TGTGCCAGCATGCTGTTAGGGAGCTCCTACGAGCAGTACTTC. V is TRBV2 and J is TRBJ2-7; a possible D gene is TRBD2 (5 bases). The length of the CDR3 is 14 residues. The ends were cut back, 7 bases at V and 0 bases at J, with 13 bases in the middle. CDR1 and CDR2 (germline): SNHLY, FYNNEI.

The chain uses TRBV7-2 and TRBJ1-4; 9 bases match TRBD1. Per the germline V gene, CDR1 is SGHTA and CDR2 is FQGNSA. The CDR3 totals 14 residues. After removal of 5 bases from V and 8 bases from J, the junction contained 6 bases not matched to a gene. The CDR3 coding sequence is TGTGCCAGCAGCCGGACAGGGGTGGAGGAAAAACTGTTTTTT. Amino acid sequence: CASSRTGVEEKLFF.

The J gene is TRBJ2-3, the V gene TRBV24-1; 9 bases match TRBD2. CDR1 is KGHDR and CDR2 is SFDVKD in the germline V gene. V shed 1 base and J 6 bases; nucleotides not matched to a gene: 4. There are 15 residues in the CDR3. This chain's CDR3 is CATSDFRGGADTQYF. CDR3 sequence (DNA): TGTGCCACCAGTGATTTTCGCGGGGGGGCGGATACGCAGTATTTT.

J is TRBJ2-1 and V is TRBV2; 7 bases match TRBD2. The germline V gene has CDR1 SNHLY and CDR2 FYNNEI. V trimming: 0 bases; J trimming: 2 bases; junction bases outside the gene matches: 4. There are 16 residues in the CDR3. CDR3 sequence: CASSEARTSTYNEQFF. In DNA, the CDR3 is TGTGCCAGCAGTGAAGCTCGGACTAGTACCTACAATGAGCAGTTCTTC.

The chain employs TRBV2 and TRBJ1-5, with 9 bases lining up with TRBD1. This CDR3 has 14 residues. J was trimmed by 7 bases and V by 5 bases; bases with no gene match: 6. CDR1 is SNHLY and CDR2 is FYNNEI in the germline V gene. The CDR3 loop is CASSPTGGRQPQHF. The CDR3 DNA is TGTGCCAGCAGTCCTACAGGGGGCCGGCAGCCCCAGCATTTT.

The table lists this clone with a few counts. CDR3 loop: CASSLLSGYGYTF. CDR3 nucleotide sequence: TGTGCCAGCAGCTTGTTATCGGGGTATGGCTACACCTTC. The chain uses TRBV5-6 and TRBJ1-2; D is unresolved. The germline gives CDR1 SGHDT, CDR2 YYEEEE. Trimming stripped 1 base from V and 5 bases from J, with 9 bases between. The CDR3 has 13 amino acids.

This clone appeared once. The genes are TRBV7-8 and TRBJ1-5; D perhaps matches TRBD1 (6 bases). CDR1 and CDR2 from the germline V gene are SGHVS and FQNEAQ. The CDR3 totals 15 residues. Trimming stripped 5 bases from V and 2 bases from J, with 13 bases between. This chain's CDR3 is CASSQSRQGNQPQHF. The CDR3 bases are TGTGCCAGCAGCCAATCTCGACAGGGCAATCAGCCCCAGCATTTT. The complete variable domain, with remaining parts taken from reference TRBV7-8 and TRBJ1-5, reads GAGVSQSPRYKVAKRGQDVALRCDPISGHVSLFWYQQALGQGPEFLTYFQNEAQLDKSGLPSDRFFAERPEGSVSTLKIQRTQQEDSAVYLCASSQSRQGNQPQHFGDGTRLSIL.